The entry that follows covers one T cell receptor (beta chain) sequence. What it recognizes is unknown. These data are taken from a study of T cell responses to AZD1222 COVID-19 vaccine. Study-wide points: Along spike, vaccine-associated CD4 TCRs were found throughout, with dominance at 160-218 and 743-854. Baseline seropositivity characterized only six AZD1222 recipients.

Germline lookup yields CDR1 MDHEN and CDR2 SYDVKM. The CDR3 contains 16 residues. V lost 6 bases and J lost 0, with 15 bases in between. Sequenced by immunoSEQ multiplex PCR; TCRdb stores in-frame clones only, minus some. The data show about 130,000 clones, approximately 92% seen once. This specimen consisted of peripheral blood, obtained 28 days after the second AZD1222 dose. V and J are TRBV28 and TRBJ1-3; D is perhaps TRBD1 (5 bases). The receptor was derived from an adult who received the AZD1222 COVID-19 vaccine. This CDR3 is CASRRDGMLSGNTIYF. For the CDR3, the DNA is TGTGCCAGCAGACGGGACGGAATGCTCTCTGGAAACACCATATATTTT.